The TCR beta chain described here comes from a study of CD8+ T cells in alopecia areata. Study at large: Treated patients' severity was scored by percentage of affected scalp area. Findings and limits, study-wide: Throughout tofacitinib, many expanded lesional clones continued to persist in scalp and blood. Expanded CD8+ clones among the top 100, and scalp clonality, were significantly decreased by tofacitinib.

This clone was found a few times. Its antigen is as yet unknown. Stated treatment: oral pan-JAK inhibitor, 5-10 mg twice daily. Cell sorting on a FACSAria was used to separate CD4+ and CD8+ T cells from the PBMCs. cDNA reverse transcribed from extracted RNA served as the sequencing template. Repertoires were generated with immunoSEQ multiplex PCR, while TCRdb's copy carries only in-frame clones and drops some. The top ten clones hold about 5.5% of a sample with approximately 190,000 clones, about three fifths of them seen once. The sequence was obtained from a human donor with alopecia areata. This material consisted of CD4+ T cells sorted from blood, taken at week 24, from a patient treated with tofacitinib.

DNA of the CDR3: TGTGCCAGCAGGGGCGGGAGGGCCCTATACGAGCAGTACTTC. It encodes CASRGGRALYEQYF. This sequence joins TRBV28 and TRBJ2-7; 9 bases line up with TRBD2. Germline V lookup: CDR1 MDHEN, CDR2 SYDVKM. The junction had 7 bases not matched to a gene; V was cut back by 6 bases and J by 4 bases. The CDR3 spans 14 residues.